The T cell receptor beta chain described here comes from a study of blood T cells in healthy people across ages. Extraction of total RNA produced a minimum of 5.5 micrograms from each sample. Using a J-beta primer mix together with a sample-barcoded 5' primer, a second PCR was run for roughly 7 to 11 cycles. TCRdb independently ran MiXCR on the 5' RACE reads; one entry per CDR3 protein. The sample carries fewer than 800,000 distinct CDR3 sequences, about 34% recorded once. The length of the CDR3 is 15 residues. V lost 5 bases to trimming and J lost 5 bases, with 18 bases between them. Per germline, CDR1 SGHTA and CDR2 FQGNSA. This clonotype has more than one count but fewer than ten. Just one base apart from a much larger clone, this may be a read error.

The sequencing input was blood. The rearrangement links TRBV7-2 to TRBJ1-2; D is ambiguous. This clonotype originated in a woman of 80 years or more in good health. DNA of the CDR3: TGTGCCAGCAGCACAGTAATTGCCTCCGGGTATGGCTACACCTTC. Translating it yields CASSTVIASGYGYTF.